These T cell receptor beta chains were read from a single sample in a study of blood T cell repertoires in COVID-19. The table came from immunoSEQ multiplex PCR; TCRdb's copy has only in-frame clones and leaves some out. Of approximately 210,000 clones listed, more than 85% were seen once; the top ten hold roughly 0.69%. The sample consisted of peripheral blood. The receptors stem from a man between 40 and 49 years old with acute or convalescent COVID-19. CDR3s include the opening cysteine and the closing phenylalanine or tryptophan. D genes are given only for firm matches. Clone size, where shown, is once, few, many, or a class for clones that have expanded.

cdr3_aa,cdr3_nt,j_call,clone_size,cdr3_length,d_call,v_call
CASTMDEGEQYF,TGTGCCAGCACCATGGATGAGGGCGAGCAGTACTTC,TRBJ2-7,NA,12,NA,TRBV28
CASSLVASGWDTQYF,TGTGCCAGCAGCTTGGTGGCTAGCGGGTGGGATACGCAGTATTTT,TRBJ2-3,NA,15,TRBD2,TRBV5-4
CSTYRDTSEKLFF,TGCAGCACCTACCGGGACACGAGTGAAAAACTGTTTTTT,TRBJ1-4,NA,13,NA,TRBV29-1
CASGDRGLSNEKLFF,TGCGCCAGCGGAGACAGGGGGCTCTCGAATGAAAAACTGTTTTTT,TRBJ1-4,NA,15,TRBD1,TRBV5-1
CASSLVAGALPSYEQYF,TGTGCCAGCAGCTTAGTAGCAGGGGCCCTACCGTCCTACGAGCAGTACTTC,TRBJ2-7,NA,17,NA,TRBV11-2
CASSGRAYGYTF,TGTGCCAGCAGTGGCCGAGCCTATGGCTACACCTTC,TRBJ1-2,NA,12,NA,TRBV2
CASSPGGAPYNEQFF,TGCGCCAGCAGCCCCGGGGGAGCCCCCTACAATGAGCAGTTCTTC,TRBJ2-1,NA,15,NA,TRBV5-1
CASSQDSYYNSPLHF,TGTGCCAGCAGCCAAGACAGTTACTATAATTCACCCCTCCACTTT,TRBJ1-6,NA,15,NA,TRBV14
CASSESSGYEQYF,TGTGCCAGCAGTGAAAGTAGCGGGTACGAGCAGTACTTC,TRBJ2-7,NA,13,TRBD2,TRBV2
CASSLGRTATNEKLFF,TGTGCCAGCAGCTTGGGACGGACTGCAACTAATGAAAAACTGTTTTTT,TRBJ1-4,NA,16,NA,TRBV5-8
CATSHLLAGVGNEQFF,TGTGCCACCAGCCATCTTCTAGCGGGAGTGGGCAATGAGCAGTTCTTC,TRBJ2-1,once,16,TRBD2,TRBV15
CASSSSSTGEYPGELFF,TGTGCCAGCAGCTCTTCCTCAACAGGGGAATACCCCGGGGAGCTGTTTTTT,TRBJ2-2,NA,17,TRBD1,TRBV9
CASSLAGLSSYEQYF,TGTGCCAGCAGCCTCGCTGGACTTTCCTCCTACGAGCAGTACTTC,TRBJ2-7,once,15,NA,TRBV7-2
CASSLGQGAYGYTF,TGCGCCAGCAGCTTGGGACAGGGGGCCTATGGCTACACCTTC,TRBJ1-2,NA,14,TRBD1,TRBV5-1
CASSPGANTEAFF,TGTGCCAGCAGTCCAGGGGCCAACACTGAAGCTTTCTTT,TRBJ1-1,NA,13,NA,TRBV6-4
CASSWGGAGGWDEQFF,TGTGCCAGCAGTTGGGGTGGGGCAGGTGGGTGGGATGAGCAGTTCTTC,TRBJ2-1,NA,16,NA,TRBV27
CASMSGRGYSPLHF,TGTGCCAGTATGTCAGGCCGGGGGTATTCACCCCTCCACTTT,TRBJ1-6,NA,14,NA,TRBV19
CASSHRVGPTDTQYF,TGTGCCAGCAGCCACCGGGTGGGGCCCACAGATACGCAGTATTTT,TRBJ2-3,NA,15,NA,TRBV14
CASSFQGRQETQYF,TGTGCCAGCAGCTTTCAGGGGCGGCAAGAGACCCAGTACTTC,TRBJ2-5,NA,14,NA,TRBV5-8